The subject of this entry is one T cell receptor beta chain. The data belong to a study of blood T cell repertoires in COVID-19. Study as a whole: Spain, Italy and the United States supplied samples that represented acute and convalescent COVID-19.

The data were produced by immunoSEQ multiplex PCR, yet TCRdb's version contains in-frame clones alone and is incomplete. The sample carries 200,000 to 250,000 clones, roughly 87% recorded once. Participants' reported clinical history set cohort assignment. CDR3 length equals 12 residues. Trimming stripped 5 bases from V and 7 bases from J, with 10 bases between. The germline CDR1 and CDR2 sequences are SGHNT and YYREEE (reference sequence). The specimen sequenced was PBMCs or T cells enriched from blood (not recorded which). V gene TRBV5-4 combines with J gene TRBJ2-1; possible D gene TRBD2, 5 bases. This TCR came from a woman younger than 45 with acute COVID-19. The CDR3, as DNA: TGTGCCAGCAGTCAACGGGGAAATGAGCAGTTCTTC. As protein: CASSQRGNEQFF.